This T cell receptor beta chain was recorded in a study of early T cells in non-severe SARS-CoV-2 infection. Across the study: The sequenced material was bulk RNA from unsorted whole blood, and its chains were unpaired. General study results and limits: Matches to VDJdb favored anti-spike CD8 responses and missed private and CD4 specificities.

Remarks on this clonotype: Its antigen is unidentified.

Individual cDNA molecules carried attached unique molecular identifiers. Each CDR3 protein is one row after TCRdb ran MiXCR on the 5' RACE reads. The data contain roughly 100,000 distinct CDR3 sequences, roughly 13% of them singletons. Trimming left V 2 bases short and J 11 bases short, with 21 bases between. CDR3 length equals 15 residues. Germline V gene lookup returns CDR1 MDHEN and CDR2 SYDVKM. The sequence was collected from an adult who was a healthcare worker with PCR-confirmed SARS-CoV-2 infection or an uninfected control (not recorded which). This rearrangement joins TRBV28 to TRBJ1-1, with a weak D call TRBD1 (5 bases). The specimen was whole blood. CDR3 DNA: TGTGCCAGCAGTTTAGACAGAGTGAGGCAAAAGAGGGCTTTCTTT. Protein sequence: CASSLDRVRQKRAFF.